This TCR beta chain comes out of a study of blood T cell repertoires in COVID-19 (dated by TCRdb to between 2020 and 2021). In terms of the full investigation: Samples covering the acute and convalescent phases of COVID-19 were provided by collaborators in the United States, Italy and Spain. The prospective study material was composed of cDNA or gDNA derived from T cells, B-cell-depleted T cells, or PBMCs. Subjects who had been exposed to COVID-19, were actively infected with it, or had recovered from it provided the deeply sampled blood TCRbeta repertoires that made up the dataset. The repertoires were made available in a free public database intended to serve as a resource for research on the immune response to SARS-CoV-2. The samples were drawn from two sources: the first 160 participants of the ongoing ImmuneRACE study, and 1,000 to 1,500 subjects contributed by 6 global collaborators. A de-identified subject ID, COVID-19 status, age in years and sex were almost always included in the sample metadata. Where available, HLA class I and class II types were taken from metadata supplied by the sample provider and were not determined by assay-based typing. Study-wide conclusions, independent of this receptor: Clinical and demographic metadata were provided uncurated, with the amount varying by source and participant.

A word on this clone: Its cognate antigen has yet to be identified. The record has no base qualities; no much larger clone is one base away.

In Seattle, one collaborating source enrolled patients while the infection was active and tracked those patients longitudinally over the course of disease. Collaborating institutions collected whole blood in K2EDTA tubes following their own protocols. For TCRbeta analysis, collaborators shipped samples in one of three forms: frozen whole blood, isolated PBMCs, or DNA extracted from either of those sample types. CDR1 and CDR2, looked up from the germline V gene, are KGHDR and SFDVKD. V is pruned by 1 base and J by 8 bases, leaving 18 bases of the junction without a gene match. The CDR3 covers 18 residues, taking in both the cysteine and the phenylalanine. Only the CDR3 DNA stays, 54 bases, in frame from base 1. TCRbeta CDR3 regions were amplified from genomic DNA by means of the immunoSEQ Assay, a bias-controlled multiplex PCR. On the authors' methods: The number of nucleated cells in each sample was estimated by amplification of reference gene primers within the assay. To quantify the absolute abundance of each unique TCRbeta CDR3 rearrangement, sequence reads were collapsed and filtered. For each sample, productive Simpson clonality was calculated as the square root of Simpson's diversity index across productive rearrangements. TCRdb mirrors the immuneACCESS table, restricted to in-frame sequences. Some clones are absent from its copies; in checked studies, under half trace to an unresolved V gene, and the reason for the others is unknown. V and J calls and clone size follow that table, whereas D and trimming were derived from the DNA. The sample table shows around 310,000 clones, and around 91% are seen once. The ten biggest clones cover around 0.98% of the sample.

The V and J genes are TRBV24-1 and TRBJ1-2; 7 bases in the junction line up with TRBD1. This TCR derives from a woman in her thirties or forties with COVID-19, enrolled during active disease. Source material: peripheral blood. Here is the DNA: TGTGCCACCAGTGATTTCCCCACTTCTACAGGGGTGTCGGGCGGCTACACCTTC. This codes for CATSDFPTSTGVSGGYTF.